These 14 T cell receptor beta chains came from one sample sequenced in a study of blood T cell repertoires in COVID-19. Only in-frame clones appear in the TCRdb table, and some are missing; sequencing was by immunoSEQ multiplex PCR. Among 100,000 to 130,000 clones listed, roughly 88% were seen once. The specimen sequenced was peripheral blood. These receptors all come from a man aged 50-60 years with active or convalescent COVID-19.

J is TRBJ1-4 and V is TRBV10-3; tentative D call: TRBD1 (5 bases). The germline gives CDR1 ENHRY, CDR2 SYGVKD. V was cut by 0 bases and J by 7 bases, with 12 bases left in between. CDR3 length: 15 residues. This chain's CDR3 is CAISESSRGPEKLFF. CDR3 nucleotides: TGTGCCATCAGTGAGTCGAGTAGGGGTCCTGAAAAACTGTTTTTT.

CDR3 sequence: CASSPLGGENEQFF. As DNA, the CDR3 is TGTGCCAGCAGCCCCTTAGGAGGGGAAAATGAGCAGTTCTTC. The gene calls are TRBV13 and TRBJ2-1; perhaps TRBD2 as D (6 bases). The CDR3 runs to 14 residues. Trimming left V 5 bases short and J 7 bases short, with 15 bases between. Germline V gives CDR1 PRHDT, CDR2 FYEKMQ (reference sequence).

V and J are TRBV2 and TRBJ2-7; D is perhaps TRBD1 (5 bases). Trimming left V 2 bases short and J 0 bases short, with 17 bases between. This CDR3 is built from 17 residues. Germline assignment: CDR1 SNHLY and CDR2 FYNNEI. The CDR3, as DNA: TGTGCCAGCAGTGAACCTTCCGGACAAATCCTCTCCTACGAGCAGTACTTC. Protein product: CASSEPSGQILSYEQYF.

The chain carries TRBV6-2 or TRBV6-3 and TRBJ1-2, with no clear D. V was trimmed by 2 bases and J by 8 bases, leaving 12 bases between them. CDR1 is MNHEY, CDR2 SVGEGT, per germline. The CDR3 length is 13 residues. CDR3 nucleotide sequence: TGTGCCAGCAGTTACGACGGCTTCAGGGGCTACACCTTC. As protein: CASSYDGFRGYTF.

This chain links TRBV27 with TRBJ2-2, with 7 bases that match TRBD2. Germline V gene sequence: CDR1 MNHEY, CDR2 SMNVEV (reference sequence). J was trimmed by 0 bases and V by 3 bases; bases with no gene match: 1. This CDR3 region has 15 residues. The CDR3 sequence is CASSLSGTNTGELFF. Written as DNA, the CDR3 is TGTGCCAGCAGTTTGAGCGGGACGAACACCGGGGAGCTGTTTTTT.

The chain recombines TRBV7-8 with TRBJ1-1, with D maybe TRBD1 (6 bases). V was trimmed by 5 bases and J by 0 bases, leaving 10 bases between them. The CDR3 totals 14 residues. CDR1 SGHVS and CDR2 FQNEAQ come from the germline V gene. CDR3 amino acids: CASSRTVLNTEAFF. The DNA of the CDR3 is TGTGCCAGCAGCCGGACAGTCCTGAACACTGAAGCTTTCTTT.

The chain joins TRBV2 to TRBJ2-5; 9 bases are shared with TRBD2. After removal of 6 bases from V and 4 bases from J, the junction contained 6 bases not matched to a gene. The CDR3 runs to 14 residues. The germline V gene encodes CDR1 SNHLY and CDR2 FYNNEI. CDR3 nucleotides: TGTGCCAGCAGCCAGTCACTAGCGGGAGAGACCCAGTACTTC. This translates into CASSQSLAGETQYF.

This clone was recorded only once. The chain couples TRBV28 to TRBJ2-7, with unresolved D. The CDR3 length is 13 residues. CDR1 is MDHEN, CDR2 SYDVKM, per germline. Trimming shortened V by 4 bases and J by 4 bases, and 11 bases separated the two germline ends. The CDR3 here is CASSSYTVYEQYF. CDR3 DNA sequence: TGTGCCAGCAGTTCTTATACAGTTTACGAGCAGTACTTC.

Written as DNA, the CDR3 is TGTGCCAGCAGCCACGCCCGGGGGGCAAGAAGCACAGATACGCAGTATTTT. Translating it yields CASSHARGARSTDTQYF. The rearrangement links TRBV14 to TRBJ2-3; D possibly corresponds to TRBD2 (7 bases). This CDR3 comprises 17 residues. Germline CDR1 is SGHDN and CDR2 is FVKESK. Deletions cut 3 bases from V and 0 bases from J, with 16 bases between.

The chain has TRBV6-6 and TRBJ2-3; 11 bases fit TRBD2. Losses at the gene ends were 5 bases for V and 0 bases for J; bases not matched to a gene: 4. Germline CDR1 reads MNHNY; CDR2 reads SVGAGI (reference sequence). The CDR3 runs to 16 residues. The CDR3 bases are TGTGCCAGCAGTGGGACTAGCGGAGATAGCACAGATACGCAGTATTTT. Protein sequence: CASSGTSGDSTDTQYF.

V usage is TRBV28 and J usage is TRBJ1-2; perhaps TRBD1 as D (6 bases). The V and J ends lost 6 bases and 6 bases respectively, with 17 bases between them. CDR1 is MDHEN and CDR2 is SYDVKM in the germline V gene. CDR3 size: 14 residues. CDR3 protein: CASSPSTGMNGYTF. CDR3 bases: TGTGCCAGCAGCCCTAGCACAGGGATGAATGGCTACACCTTC.

The V gene is TRBV7-2, the J gene TRBJ2-1; 7 bases align to TRBD1. This CDR3 spans 15 amino acids. Trimming took 4 bases from V and 4 from J; bases not matched to a gene: 7. From germline, CDR1 is SGHTA and CDR2 FQGNSA. The CDR3 region is CASSSVGRGYNEQFF. In DNA form, the CDR3 reads TGTGCCAGCAGCTCCGTGGGCAGGGGGTACAATGAGCAGTTCTTC.

The rearrangement uses TRBV28 and TRBJ2-3; the match to TRBD2 covers 10 bases. V gave up 10 bases and J gave up 4 bases; unmatched junction bases: 14. The germline gives CDR1 MDHEN, CDR2 SYDVKM. CDR3 size: 16 residues. CDR3 amino acids: CATSSGGRTKSDTQYF. The CDR3 bases are TGTGCCACCTCTAGCGGGGGTCGCACAAAGTCAGATACGCAGTATTTT.

The genes are TRBV27 and TRBJ1-2, with D maybe TRBD1 (6 bases). Deletions cut 5 bases from V and 3 bases from J, with 13 bases between. This CDR3 has 14 residues. CDR1 is MNHEY, CDR2 SMNVEV, per germline (reference sequence). The CDR3 protein is CASSPKGGDYGYTF. CDR3 bases: TGTGCCAGCAGTCCAAAAGGGGGGGACTATGGCTACACCTTC.